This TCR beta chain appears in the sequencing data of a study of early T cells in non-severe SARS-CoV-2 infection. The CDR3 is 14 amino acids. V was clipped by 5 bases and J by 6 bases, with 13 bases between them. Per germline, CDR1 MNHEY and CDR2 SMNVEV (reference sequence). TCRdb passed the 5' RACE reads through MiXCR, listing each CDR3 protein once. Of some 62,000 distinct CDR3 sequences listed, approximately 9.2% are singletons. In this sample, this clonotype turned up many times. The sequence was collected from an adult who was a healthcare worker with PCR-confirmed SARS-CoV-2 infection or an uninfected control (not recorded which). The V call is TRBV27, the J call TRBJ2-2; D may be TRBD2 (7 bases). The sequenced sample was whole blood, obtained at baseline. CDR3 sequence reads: CASSLSGGSGELFF. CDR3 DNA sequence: TGTGCCAGCAGTCTGTCGGGGGGCTCCGGGGAGCTGTTTTTT.